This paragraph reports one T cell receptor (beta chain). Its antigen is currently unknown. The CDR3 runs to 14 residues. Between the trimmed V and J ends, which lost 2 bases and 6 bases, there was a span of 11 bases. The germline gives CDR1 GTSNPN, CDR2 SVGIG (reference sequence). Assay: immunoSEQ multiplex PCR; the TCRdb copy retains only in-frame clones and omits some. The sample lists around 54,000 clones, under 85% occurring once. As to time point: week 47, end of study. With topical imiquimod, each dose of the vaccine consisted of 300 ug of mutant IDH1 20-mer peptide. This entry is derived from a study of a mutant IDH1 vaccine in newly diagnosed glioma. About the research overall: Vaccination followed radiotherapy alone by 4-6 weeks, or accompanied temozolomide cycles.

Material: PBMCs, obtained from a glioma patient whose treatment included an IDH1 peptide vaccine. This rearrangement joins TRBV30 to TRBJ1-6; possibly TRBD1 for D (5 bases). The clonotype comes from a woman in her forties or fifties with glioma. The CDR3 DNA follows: TGTGCCTGGAGTAAAGGGGTTGGTAATTCACCCCTCCACTTT. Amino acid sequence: CAWSKGVGNSPLHF.